What follows are 24 T cell receptor beta chains derived from one specimen sequenced in a study of blood T cell repertoires in COVID-19. Clones were read by immunoSEQ multiplex PCR, and TCRdb kept only the in-frame ones, dropping some. The sample lists some 97,000 clones, 80% occurring once. What was sequenced was peripheral blood. Every receptor here comes from a woman in her 70s with acute or convalescent COVID-19.

This clone was seen a single time. The chain joins TRBV6-4 to TRBJ2-2; tentatively, D is TRBD2 (5 bases). This CDR3 comprises 14 residues. Germline-derived CDR1 and CDR2 are MRHNA and SNTAGT. Trimming left V 7 bases short and J 7 bases short, with 16 bases between. The CDR3 loop is CASNQAPGGGELFF. The CDR3 nucleotides read TGTGCCAGCAATCAGGCCCCCGGAGGCGGGGAGCTGTTTTTT.

The genes are TRBV28 and TRBJ2-1, with 8 bases that match TRBD2. Per the germline V gene, CDR1 is MDHEN and CDR2 is SYDVKM. The CDR3 has 15 amino acids. V shed 5 bases, J shed 1 base, and the junction held 4 bases outside the gene matches. DNA of the CDR3: TGTGCCAGCAGTATAGCGGGGCCTTCCTACAATGAGCAGTTCTTC. This encodes CASSIAGPSYNEQFF.

The genes are TRBV7-2 and TRBJ1-5; 7 bases fit TRBD1. Germline CDR1 SGHTA, CDR2 FQGNSA. This CDR3 contains 15 residues. The junction had 6 bases not matched to a gene; V was cut back by 4 bases and J by 3 bases. CDR3 protein: CASSSPTGNNQPQHF. CDR3 nucleotide sequence: TGTGCCAGCAGCTCCCCGACAGGGAACAATCAGCCCCAGCATTTT.

This clone was recorded a few times. The chain employs TRBV6-5 and TRBJ1-1; D is unclear. The V gene lost 2 bases and the J gene lost 6 bases, with 13 bases spanning the gap. Germline CDR1 is MNHEY and CDR2 is SVGAGI. This CDR3 contains 14 residues. CDR3 protein: CASSYGSRASEAFF. The DNA for the CDR3 is TGTGCCAGCAGTTACGGGAGTAGGGCATCTGAAGCTTTCTTT.

As DNA, the CDR3 is TGTGCCAGCAGTTTATACAGGGCTTTGGACACCGGGGAGCTGTTTTTT. This sequence encodes CASSLYRALDTGELFF. The V and J genes are TRBV28 and TRBJ2-2, with a tentative D call TRBD1 (6 bases). V shed 1 base and J shed 3 bases, with 12 bases lying between them. The V gene's germline CDR1 is MDHEN and CDR2 SYDVKM. This CDR3 has 16 residues.

V usage is TRBV6-2 or TRBV6-3 and J usage is TRBJ1-5, with 7 bases aligning to TRBD1. CDR3 size: 17 residues. Trimming took 5 bases from V and 6 from J; bases not matched to a gene: 16. CDR1 and CDR2 (germline): MNHEY, SVGEGT. This chain's CDR3 is CASSHPPRGLSGQPQHF. The CDR3 bases are TGTGCCAGCAGTCACCCCCCGAGGGGGCTAAGCGGTCAGCCCCAGCATTTT.

This chain links TRBV7-2 with TRBJ1-5, with D possibly TRBD1 on 5 matching bases. Germline V gene data show CDR1 as SGHTA and CDR2 as FQGNSA. V was trimmed by 5 bases and J by 5 bases, leaving 19 bases between them. The CDR3 loop spans 16 amino acids. CDR3: CASSDSGRGWYQPQHF. DNA of the CDR3: TGTGCCAGCAGCGATAGTGGAAGGGGCTGGTATCAGCCCCAGCATTTT.

This chain links TRBV20-1 with TRBJ2-5; D may be TRBD2 (5 bases). Per the germline V gene, CDR1 is DFQATT and CDR2 is SNEGSKA (reference sequence). V dropped 5 bases and J dropped 5 bases, with 9 bases sitting between them. This CDR3 comprises 11 residues. Here the CDR3 reads CSAEGTETQYF. The DNA of the CDR3 is TGCAGTGCTGAGGGTACTGAGACCCAGTACTTC.

The chain combines TRBV18 with TRBJ2-4, with a weak D call TRBD1 (6 bases). The germline V gene encodes CDR1 KGHSH and CDR2 LQKENI. V dropped 0 bases and J dropped 2 bases, with 8 bases sitting between them. The CDR3 contains 15 residues. The DNA for the CDR3 is TGTGCCAGCTCACCACCCGGACAGACCAAAAACATTCAGTACTTC. Translation gives CASSPPGQTKNIQYF.

The rearrangement links TRBV6-6 to TRBJ1-2; TRBD1 is a possible D gene (5 bases). CDR1 is MNHNY and CDR2 is SVGAGI in the germline V gene (reference sequence). The CDR3 contains 14 residues. Trimming took 8 bases from V and 4 from J, leaving 17 bases between them. CDR3 in DNA: TGTGCCAGCGACCTGCGGGGGGTGGCCTATGGCTACACCTTC. It encodes CASDLRGVAYGYTF.

This clone showed up just once. V is TRBV5-5 and J is TRBJ1-4, with D possibly matching TRBD1 (5 bases). There are 17 residues in the CDR3. CDR1 is SGHKS and CDR2 is YYEKEE in the germline V gene (reference sequence). Deletions cut 6 bases from V and 3 bases from J, with 21 bases between. The CDR3 region is CASTPFWGSGANEKLFF. CDR3 nucleotide sequence: TGTGCCAGCACCCCTTTTTGGGGGTCGGGGGCTAATGAAAAACTGTTTTTT.

The V call is TRBV5-1, the J call TRBJ2-3; D is undetermined. Trimming took off 0 bases at V and 0 bases at J, with 8 bases between the two ends. The CDR3 has 15 amino acids. The germline gives CDR1 SGHRS, CDR2 YFSETQ. The CDR3 spells CASSLDSPSTDTQYF. DNA for the CDR3: TGCGCCAGCAGCTTGGACTCCCCTAGCACAGATACGCAGTATTTT.

This chain joins TRBV5-1 and TRBJ2-3; the D gene is possibly TRBD2 (6 bases). The CDR3 covers 15 residues. V was pared by 6 bases and J by 2 bases, with 16 bases between. The germline gives CDR1 SGHRS, CDR2 YFSETQ. This CDR3 reads CASTQAGPNTDTQYF. In DNA form, the CDR3 reads TGCGCCAGCACCCAAGCGGGTCCCAACACAGATACGCAGTATTTT.

A remark on this clone: One end of the junction is discordant with germline, which a read error may explain. The chain uses TRBV6-5 and TRBJ1-6, with 7 bases identical to TRBD1. The CDR3 has 15 residues. Germline assignment: CDR1 MNHEY and CDR2 SVGAGI. CDR3 sequence reads: CASTHRDSNNSPLHF. As DNA, the CDR3 is TGTGCCAGCACCCACCGGGACAGTAATAATTCTCCCCTCCACTTT.

This clone was observed a single time. This chain links TRBV12-5 with TRBJ2-3, with 9 bases matching TRBD1. V shed 7 bases and J 4 bases; nucleotides not matched to a gene: 6. The CDR3 loop spans 14 amino acids. Germline V gene sequence: CDR1 LGHNT, CDR2 FRNRAP. The CDR3 protein is CASATRTGADTQYF. The CDR3 DNA follows: TGTGCTAGTGCCACTAGGACAGGGGCAGATACGCAGTATTTT.

There are a few counts of this clone. The rearrangement links TRBV7-8 to TRBJ2-3; the match to TRBD1 covers 7 bases. V shed 7 bases, J shed 4 bases, and the junction held 11 bases outside the gene matches. CDR3 length: 15 amino acids. Germline values: CDR1 SGHVS, CDR2 FQNEAQ. Written as DNA, the CDR3 is TGTGCCAGCAACCCCCGGACAGGATTCCCAGATACGCAGTATTTT. This encodes CASNPRTGFPDTQYF.

The chain has TRBV28 and TRBJ1-2; 7 bases are a match to TRBD1. Germline CDR1 reads MDHEN; CDR2 reads SYDVKM. The CDR3 is 12 amino acids. Losses at the gene ends were 2 bases for V and 8 bases for J; bases not matched to a gene: 2. CDR3 sequence (DNA): TGTGCCAGCAGTTTAACAGGGGAGGGCTACACCTTC. It encodes CASSLTGEGYTF.

This clone was seen only a few times. The CDR3 bases are TGTGCCAGCAGCCTTCCGGGACAGGGGGCGGCTGGTTTAGATACGCAGTATTTT. This sequence encodes CASSLPGQGAAGLDTQYF. The J gene is TRBJ2-3, the V gene TRBV5-6; 12 bases line up with TRBD1. Germline CDR1 and CDR2: SGHDT and YYEEEE. Germline trimming cut 4 bases from V and 5 bases from J; bases unmatched to any gene: 14. This CDR3 contains 18 residues.

The chain couples TRBV30 to TRBJ2-5; D is unresolved. The CDR3 contains 11 residues. Germline values: CDR1 GTSNPN, CDR2 SVGIG (reference sequence). The V gene lost 2 bases and the J gene lost 3 bases, with 4 bases spanning the gap. CDR3 in DNA: TGTGCCTGGAGTCCCAAAGAGACCCAGTACTTC. Residues: CAWSPKETQYF. Together with reference TRBV30 and TRBJ2-5, the CDR3 gives the full variable domain: SQTIHQWPATLVQPVGSPLSLECTVEGTSNPNLYWYRQAAGRGLQLLFYSVGIGQISSEVPQNLSASRPQDRQFILSSKKLLLSDSGFYLCAWSPKETQYFGPGTRLLVL.

The rearrangement uses TRBV5-1 and TRBJ1-1; a weak D match, TRBD1 (5 bases). This CDR3 region has 15 residues. Per the germline V gene, CDR1 is SGHRS and CDR2 is YFSETQ. Trimming stripped 0 bases from V and 5 bases from J, with 14 bases between. In DNA form, the CDR3 reads TGCGCCAGCAGCTTGGGTTCGGGGGAAGGAACTGAAGCTTTCTTT. The encoded protein is CASSLGSGEGTEAFF.

The chain links TRBV30 to TRBJ1-5, with 12 nucleotides matching TRBD1. V dropped 5 bases and J dropped 5; count of bases not matched to a gene: 1. The CDR3 is 13 residues long. Germline V lookup: CDR1 GTSNPN, CDR2 SVGIG (reference sequence). In DNA form, the CDR3 reads TGTGCCTGGGGGACAGGGGGCGATCAGCCCCAGCATTTT. Translated: CAWGTGGDQPQHF.

This chain joins TRBV24-1 and TRBJ2-3; D not certain. The CDR3 is made up of 13 amino acids. Germline V gives CDR1 KGHDR, CDR2 SFDVKD. V lost 6 bases and J lost 3, with 9 bases in between. The CDR3 DNA reads TGTGCCACCAGTTCCGGGTCTACAGATACGCAGTATTTT. It codes for CATSSGSTDTQYF.

This clone appeared a few times. V usage is TRBV19 and J usage is TRBJ2-2, with D possibly being TRBD2 (7 bases). Germline V gene data show CDR1 as LNHDA and CDR2 as SQIVND (reference sequence). V was trimmed by 7 bases and J by 5 bases, leaving 17 bases between them. The CDR3 runs 15 residues. CDR3 DNA: TGTGCCAGTAATGGAGGGGGGGTATCGACCGGGGAGCTGTTTTTT. It encodes CASNGGGVSTGELFF.

CDR3 loop: CASSLMGAGEKLFF. The DNA of the CDR3 is TGTGCCAGCAGCTTAATGGGGGCTGGTGAAAAACTGTTTTTT. J is TRBJ1-4 and V is TRBV11-2; possibly TRBD1 for D (6 bases). The CDR3 totals 14 residues. The germline V and J ends were trimmed by 2 bases and 7 bases, with 11 bases remaining between them. The V gene's germline CDR1 is SGHAT and CDR2 FQNNGV.